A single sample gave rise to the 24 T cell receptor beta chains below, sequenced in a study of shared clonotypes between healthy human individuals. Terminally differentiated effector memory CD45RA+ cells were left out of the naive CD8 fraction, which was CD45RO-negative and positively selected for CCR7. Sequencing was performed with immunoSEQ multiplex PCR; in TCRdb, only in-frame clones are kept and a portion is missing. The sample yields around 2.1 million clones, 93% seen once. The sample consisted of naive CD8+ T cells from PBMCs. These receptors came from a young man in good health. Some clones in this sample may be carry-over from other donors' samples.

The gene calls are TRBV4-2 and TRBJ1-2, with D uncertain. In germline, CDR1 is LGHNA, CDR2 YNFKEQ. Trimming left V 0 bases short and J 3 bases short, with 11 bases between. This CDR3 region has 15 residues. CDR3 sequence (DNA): TGTGCCAGCAGCCAAGATCCGGGGAGAGACTATGGCTACACCTTC. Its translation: CASSQDPGRDYGYTF.

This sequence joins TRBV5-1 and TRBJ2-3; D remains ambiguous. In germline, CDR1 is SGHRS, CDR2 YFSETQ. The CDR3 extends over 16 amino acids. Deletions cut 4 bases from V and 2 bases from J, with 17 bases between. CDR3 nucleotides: TGCGCCAGCAGCCGCCCCCAGACACCAACCACAGATACGCAGTATTTT. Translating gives CASSRPQTPTTDTQYF.

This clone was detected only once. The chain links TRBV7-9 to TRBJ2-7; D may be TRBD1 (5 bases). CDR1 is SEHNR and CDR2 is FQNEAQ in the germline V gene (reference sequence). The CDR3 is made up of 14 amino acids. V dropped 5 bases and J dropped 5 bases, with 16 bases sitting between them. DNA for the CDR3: TGTGCCAGCAGCCCATCTACCCCAGGGCACGAGCAGTACTTC. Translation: CASSPSTPGHEQYF.

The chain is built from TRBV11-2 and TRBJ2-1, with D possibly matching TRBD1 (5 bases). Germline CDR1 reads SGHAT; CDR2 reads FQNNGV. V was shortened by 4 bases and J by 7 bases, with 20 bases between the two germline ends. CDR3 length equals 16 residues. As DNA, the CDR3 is TGTGCCAGCAGCTCGCCCCCGGCCACAGGCTTGAATGAGCAGTTCTTC. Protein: CASSSPPATGLNEQFF.

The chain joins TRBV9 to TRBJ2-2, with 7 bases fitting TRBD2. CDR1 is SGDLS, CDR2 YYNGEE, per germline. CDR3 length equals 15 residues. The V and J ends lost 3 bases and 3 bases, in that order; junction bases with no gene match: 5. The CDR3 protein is CASSARESDTGELFF. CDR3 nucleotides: TGTGCCAGCAGCGCGCGGGAGTCGGACACCGGGGAGCTGTTTTTT.

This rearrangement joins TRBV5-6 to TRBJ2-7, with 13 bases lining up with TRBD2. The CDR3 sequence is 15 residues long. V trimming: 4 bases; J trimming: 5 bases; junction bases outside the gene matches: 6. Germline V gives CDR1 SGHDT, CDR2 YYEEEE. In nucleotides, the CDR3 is TGTGCCAGCAGCAGCGGACTAGCGGGAGTCAACGAGCAGTACTTC. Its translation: CASSSGLAGVNEQYF.

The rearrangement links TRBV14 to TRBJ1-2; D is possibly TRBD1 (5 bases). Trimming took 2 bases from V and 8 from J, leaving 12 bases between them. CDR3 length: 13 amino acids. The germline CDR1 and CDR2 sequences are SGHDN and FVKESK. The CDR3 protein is CASSQSGTRGYTF. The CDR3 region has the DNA TGTGCCAGCAGCCAATCCGGGACGAGGGGCTACACCTTC. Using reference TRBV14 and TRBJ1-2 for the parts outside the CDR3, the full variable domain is EAGVTQFPSHSVIEKGQTVTLRCDPISGHDNLYWYRRVMGKEIKFLLHFVKESKQDESGMPNNRFLAERTGGTYSTLKVQPAELEDSGVYFCASSQSGTRGYTFGSGTRLTVV.

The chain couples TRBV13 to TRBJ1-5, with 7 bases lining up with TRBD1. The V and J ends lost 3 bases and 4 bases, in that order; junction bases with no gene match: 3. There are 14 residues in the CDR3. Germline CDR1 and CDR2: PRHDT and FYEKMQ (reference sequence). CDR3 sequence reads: CASSFGQVNQPQHF. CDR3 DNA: TGTGCCAGCAGCTTCGGACAGGTTAATCAGCCCCAGCATTTT.

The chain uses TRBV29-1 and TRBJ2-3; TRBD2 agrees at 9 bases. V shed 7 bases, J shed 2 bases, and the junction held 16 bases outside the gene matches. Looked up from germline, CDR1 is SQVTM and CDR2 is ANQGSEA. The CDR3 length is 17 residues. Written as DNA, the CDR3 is TGCAGCGGACGGAGTTGGCGAGCGGGAGGAATCACAGATACGCAGTATTTT. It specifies CSGRSWRAGGITDTQYF.

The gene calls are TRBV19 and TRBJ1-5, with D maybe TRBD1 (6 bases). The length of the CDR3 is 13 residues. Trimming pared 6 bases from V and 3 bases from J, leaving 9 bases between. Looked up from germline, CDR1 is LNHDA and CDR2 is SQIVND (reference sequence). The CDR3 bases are TGTGCCAGTAGCCAGGGGTTCAATCAGCCCCAGCATTTT. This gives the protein CASSQGFNQPQHF.

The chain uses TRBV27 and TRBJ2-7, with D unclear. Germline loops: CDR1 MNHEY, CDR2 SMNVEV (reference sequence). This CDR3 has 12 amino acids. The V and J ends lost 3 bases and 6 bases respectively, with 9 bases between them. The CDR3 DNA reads TGTGCCAGCAGTTTTCTAGGCTTCGAGCAGTACTTC. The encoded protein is CASSFLGFEQYF.

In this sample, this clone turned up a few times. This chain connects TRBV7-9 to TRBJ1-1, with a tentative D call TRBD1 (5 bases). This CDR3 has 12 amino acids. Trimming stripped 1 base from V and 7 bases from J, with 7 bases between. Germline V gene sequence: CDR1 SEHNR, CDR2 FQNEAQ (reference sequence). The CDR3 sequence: CASSLGQFEAFF. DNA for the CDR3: TGTGCCAGCAGCTTAGGACAGTTTGAAGCTTTCTTT. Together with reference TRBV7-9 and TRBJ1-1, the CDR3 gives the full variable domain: DTGVSQNPRHKITKRGQNVTFRCDPISEHNRLYWYRQTLGQGPEFLTYFQNEAQLEKSRLLSDRFSAERPKGSFSTLEIQRTEQGDSAMYLCASSLGQFEAFFGQGTRLTVV.

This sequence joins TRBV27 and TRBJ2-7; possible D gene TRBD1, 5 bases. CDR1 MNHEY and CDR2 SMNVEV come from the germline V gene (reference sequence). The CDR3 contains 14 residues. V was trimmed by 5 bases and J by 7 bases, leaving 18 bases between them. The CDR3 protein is CASSQYPQALEQYF. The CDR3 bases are TGTGCCAGCAGTCAATACCCACAGGCTCTGGAGCAGTACTTC.

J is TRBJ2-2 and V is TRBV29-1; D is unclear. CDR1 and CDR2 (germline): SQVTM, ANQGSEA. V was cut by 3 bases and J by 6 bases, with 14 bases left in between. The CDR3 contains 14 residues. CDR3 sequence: CSVDSGKTAGELFF. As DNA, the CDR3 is TGCAGCGTTGATTCCGGCAAAACGGCCGGGGAGCTGTTTTTT.

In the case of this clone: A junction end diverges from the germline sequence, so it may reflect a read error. The CDR3 nucleotides read TGTGCCAGCAATTACTCACCGGAGAAAACCTACGAGCAGTACTTC. As protein: CASNYSPEKTYEQYF. The chain links TRBV6-6 to TRBJ2-7; D gene unclear. This CDR3 is built from 15 residues. Germline CDR1 MNHNY, CDR2 SVGAGI (reference sequence).

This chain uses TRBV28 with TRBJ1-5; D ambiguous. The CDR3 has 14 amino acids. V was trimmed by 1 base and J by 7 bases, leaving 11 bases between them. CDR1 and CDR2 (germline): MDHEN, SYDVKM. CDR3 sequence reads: CASSLLRARQPQHF. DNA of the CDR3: TGTGCCAGCAGTTTATTGAGGGCCAGGCAGCCCCAGCATTTT.

The CDR3 DNA follows: TGTGCCAGCAGTTGGGAAGAAGGTGAAAAACTGTTTTTT. It specifies CASSWEEGEKLFF. V and J are TRBV6-5 and TRBJ1-4; no clear D. Trimming took 4 bases from V and 7 from J, leaving 10 bases between them. CDR1 and CDR2 (germline): MNHEY, SVGAGI. The CDR3 sequence is 13 residues long.

The CDR3, as DNA: TGTGCCAGCAGAACTGACAGGGAAAACTACGAGCAGTACTTC. Its translation: CASRTDRENYEQYF. The chain couples TRBV27 to TRBJ2-7; 7 bases are a match to TRBD1. The CDR3 contains 14 residues. Germline V lookup: CDR1 MNHEY, CDR2 SMNVEV (reference sequence). Losses at the gene ends were 6 bases for V and 3 bases for J; bases not matched to a gene: 8.

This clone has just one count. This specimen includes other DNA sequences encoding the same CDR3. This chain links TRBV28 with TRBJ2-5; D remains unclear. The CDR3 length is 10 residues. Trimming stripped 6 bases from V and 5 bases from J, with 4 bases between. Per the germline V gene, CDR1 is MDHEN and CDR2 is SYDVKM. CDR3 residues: CASRRETQYF. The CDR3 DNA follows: TGTGCCAGCAGGAGGGAGACCCAGTACTTC.

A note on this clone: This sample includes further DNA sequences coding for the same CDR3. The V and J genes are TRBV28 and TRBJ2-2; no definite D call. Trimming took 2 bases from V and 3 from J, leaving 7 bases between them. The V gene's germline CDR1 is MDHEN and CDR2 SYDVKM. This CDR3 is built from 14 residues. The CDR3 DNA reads TGTGCCAGCAGTTTAGTGCCAGACACCGGGGAGCTGTTTTTT. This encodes CASSLVPDTGELFF.

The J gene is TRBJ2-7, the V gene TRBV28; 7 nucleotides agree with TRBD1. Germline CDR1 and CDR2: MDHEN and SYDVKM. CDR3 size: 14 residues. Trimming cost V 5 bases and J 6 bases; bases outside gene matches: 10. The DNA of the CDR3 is TGTGCCAGCAGTCCCCGGGACAGTCCATCCGAGCAGTACTTC. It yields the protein CASSPRDSPSEQYF.

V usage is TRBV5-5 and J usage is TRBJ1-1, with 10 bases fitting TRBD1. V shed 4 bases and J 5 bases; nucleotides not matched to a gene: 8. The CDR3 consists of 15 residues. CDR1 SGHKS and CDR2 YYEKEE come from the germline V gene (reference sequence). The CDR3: CASSPQDRGITEAFF. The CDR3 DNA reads TGTGCCAGCAGCCCCCAGGACAGGGGGATAACTGAAGCTTTCTTT.

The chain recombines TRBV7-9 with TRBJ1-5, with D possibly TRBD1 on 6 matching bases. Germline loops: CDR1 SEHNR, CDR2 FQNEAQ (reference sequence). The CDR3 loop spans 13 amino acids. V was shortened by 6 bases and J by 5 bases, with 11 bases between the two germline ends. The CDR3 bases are TGTGCCAGCAGTTCCAGGGGAGATCAGCCCCAGCATTTT. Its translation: CASSSRGDQPQHF.

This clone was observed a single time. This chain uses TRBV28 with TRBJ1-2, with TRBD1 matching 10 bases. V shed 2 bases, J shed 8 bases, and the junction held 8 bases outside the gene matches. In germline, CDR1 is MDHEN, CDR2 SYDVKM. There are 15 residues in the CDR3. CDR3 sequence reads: CASSLDRGLERGYTF. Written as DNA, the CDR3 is TGTGCCAGCAGTTTAGACAGGGGGCTTGAGCGAGGCTACACCTTC.